Listed below are T cell receptor beta chains from one sample, sequenced in a study of technical replicates of blood from several donors. Method: immunoSEQ multiplex PCR; TCRdb's copy keeps in-frame clones and lacks some. The table lists about 100,000 clones, nearly 97% of them singletons. Material for sequencing was T cells isolated from PBMCs. These receptors originate from a human donor in good health. CDR3s include the opening cysteine and the closing phenylalanine or tryptophan. The D gene is left open where the match is weak. Clone sizes are given selectively: once, few, many, or a class where the clone is expanded.

d_gene,v_gene,j_gene,abundance,CDR3aa,CDR3nt
.,TRBV15,TRBJ2-5,.,CATEGGTKTQYF,TGTGCCACCGAAGGAGGCACAAAGACCCAGTACTTC
TRBD1,TRBV27,TRBJ2-3,.,CASSFSTGSPDTQYF,TGTGCCAGCAGTTTTTCGACAGGGAGCCCAGATACGCAGTATTTT
.,TRBV5-6,TRBJ2-7,once,CASSRVGPDYEQYF,TGTGCCAGCAGCAGGGTGGGGCCCGATTACGAGCAGTACTTC
TRBD2,TRBV11-3,TRBJ2-7,.,CASSLGLGAGVASYEQYF,TGTGCCAGCAGCTTAGGCCTCGGCGCGGGAGTTGCCTCCTACGAGCAGTACTTC
.,TRBV6-5,TRBJ1-3,.,CASSKEYSGNTIYF,TGTGCCAGCAGTAAAGAGTACTCTGGAAACACCATATATTTT
TRBD1,TRBV6-1,TRBJ1-2,.,CASSEIQGARSLYGYTF,TGTGCCAGCAGTGAAATACAGGGGGCCCGCTCCCTATATGGCTACACCTTC
.,TRBV27,TRBJ2-2,.,CASSLSGTNTGELFF,TGTGCCAGCAGTTTATCGGGCACGAACACCGGGGAGCTGTTTTTT
TRBD2,TRBV5-1,TRBJ2-3,.,CASSSSGDIITDTQYF,TGCGCCAGCAGCTCTAGCGGGGACATTATCACAGATACGCAGTATTTT
.,TRBV2,TRBJ2-4,.,CASSGVGQLQAKNIQYF,TGTGCCAGCAGTGGTGTTGGACAGCTCCAAGCCAAAAACATTCAGTACTTC
TRBD2,TRBV27,TRBJ2-7,.,CASSLSPSGRGDEQYF,TGTGCCAGCAGTTTATCCCCTAGCGGGAGGGGCGACGAGCAGTACTTC
.,TRBV5-1,TRBJ1-1,.,CASSSPTQGNTEAFF,TGCGCCAGCAGCTCGCCCACACAGGGAAACACTGAAGCTTTCTTT
.,TRBV6-5,TRBJ1-2,.,CASTGYSNGYTF,TGTGCCAGCACCGGGTACTCGAACGGCTACACCTTC
TRBD2,TRBV4-1,TRBJ2-1,.,CASSQARTSGGYNEQFF,TGCGCCAGCAGCCAAGCCAGGACTAGCGGGGGGTACAATGAGCAGTTCTTC
.,TRBV19,TRBJ2-3,.,CASTEAGQRADTQYF,TGTGCCAGTACCGAGGCGGGACAGAGAGCAGATACGCAGTATTTT
.,TRBV18,TRBJ1-2,.,CASSPSLLLAGESYGYTF,TGTGCCAGCTCACCCTCGTTGCTTTTGGCAGGTGAATCCTATGGCTACACCTTC
.,TRBV19,TRBJ2-7,.,CASSIGPYEQYF,TGTGCCAGTAGCATAGGGCCCTACGAGCAGTACTTC